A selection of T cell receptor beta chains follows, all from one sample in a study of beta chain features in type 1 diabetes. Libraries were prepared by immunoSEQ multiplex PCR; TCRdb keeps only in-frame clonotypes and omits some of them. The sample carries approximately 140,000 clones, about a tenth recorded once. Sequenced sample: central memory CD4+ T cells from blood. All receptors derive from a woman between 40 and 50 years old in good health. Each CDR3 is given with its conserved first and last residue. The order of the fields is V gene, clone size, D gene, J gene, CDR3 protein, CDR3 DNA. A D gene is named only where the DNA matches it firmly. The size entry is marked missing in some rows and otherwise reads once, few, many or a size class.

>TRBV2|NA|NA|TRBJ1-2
CASSDDRNYGYTF
TGTGCCAGCAGTGACGACAGGAACTATGGCTACACCTTC
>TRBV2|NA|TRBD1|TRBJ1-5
CASSAQGAAGNQPQHF
TGTGCCAGCAGTGCGCAGGGGGCGGCCGGCAATCAGCCCCAGCATTTT
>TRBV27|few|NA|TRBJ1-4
CASRKWGTGEKLFF
TGTGCCAGCAGGAAGTGGGGCACAGGTGAAAAACTGTTTTTT
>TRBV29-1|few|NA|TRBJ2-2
CSVEVAGELFF
TGCAGCGTAGAGGTGGCCGGGGAGCTGTTTTTT
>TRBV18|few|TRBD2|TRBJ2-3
CASSPGAGASWDTQYF
TGTGCCAGCTCACCGGGAGCGGGGGCCTCCTGGGATACGCAGTATTTT
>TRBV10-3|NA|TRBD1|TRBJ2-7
CAIRTDRGPDEQYF
TGTGCCATCAGGACGGACAGGGGGCCGGATGAGCAGTACTTC
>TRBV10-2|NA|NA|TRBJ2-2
CASRRQGNTGELFF
TGCGCCAGCAGAAGGCAGGGTAACACCGGGGAGCTGTTTTTT
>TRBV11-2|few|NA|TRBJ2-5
CASSLDPVRGETQYF
TGTGCCAGCAGCTTAGATCCGGTCCGAGGCGAGACCCAGTACTTC
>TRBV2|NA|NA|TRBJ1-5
CASSPTGSRQPQHF
TGTGCCAGCAGTCCAACAGGGTCTCGGCAGCCCCAGCATTTT
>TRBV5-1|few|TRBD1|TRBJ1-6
CATRTGTGNSPLHF
TGCGCCACCCGGACAGGGACCGGTAATTCACCCCTCCACTTT
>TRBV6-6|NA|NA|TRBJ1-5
CASSSSSPATQHF
TGTGCCAGCAGTTCGAGTTCCCCCGCTACCCAGCATTTT
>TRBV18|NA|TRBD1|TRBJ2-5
CASSPGQGETQYF
TGTGCCAGCTCACCGGGACAGGGAGAGACCCAGTACTTC
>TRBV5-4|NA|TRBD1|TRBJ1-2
CASSHSSPGQGARGYTF
TGTGCCAGCAGCCATTCCAGTCCGGGACAGGGGGCGCGTGGCTACACCTTC
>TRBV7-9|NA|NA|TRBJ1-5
CASSDLRGGPQHF
TGTGCCAGCTCAGATCTTAGAGGGGGACCCCAGCATTTT
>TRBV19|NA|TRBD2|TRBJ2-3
CASSFGGGYTDTQYF
TGTGCCAGTAGCTTTGGCGGGGGATACACAGATACGCAGTATTTT
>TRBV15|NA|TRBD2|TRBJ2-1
CATSRETGTSDEQFF
TGTGCCACCAGCAGAGAAACCGGGACTAGCGATGAGCAGTTCTTC
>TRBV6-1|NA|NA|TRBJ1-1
CASTADSLNTEAFF
TGTGCCAGCACCGCGGACAGCCTGAACACTGAAGCTTTCTTT
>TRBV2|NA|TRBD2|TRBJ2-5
CASIRTSGGLKTQYF
TGTGCCAGCATCAGGACTAGCGGGGGACTAAAGACCCAGTACTTC
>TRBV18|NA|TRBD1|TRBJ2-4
CASSLERGTGGNIQYF
TGTGCCAGCTCACTCGAACGGGGGACAGGGGGGAACATTCAGTACTTC
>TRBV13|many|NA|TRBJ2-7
CASSSKADRSGQYF
TGTGCCAGCAGCTCGAAAGCTGACAGGTCCGGGCAGTACTTC
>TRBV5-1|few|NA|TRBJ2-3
CASSLAQGDTQYF
TGCGCCAGCAGCTTGGCCCAGGGAGATACGCAGTATTTT
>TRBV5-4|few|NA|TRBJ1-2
CASSSDSRRGYTF
TGTGCCAGCAGCTCCGACAGCCGCAGGGGCTACACCTTC
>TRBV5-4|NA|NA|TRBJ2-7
CASSWSGSYEQYF
TGTGCCAGCAGCTGGAGCGGGTCCTACGAGCAGTACTTC
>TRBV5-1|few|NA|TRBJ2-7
CASSSSGEVEQYF
TGCGCCAGCAGCTCGTCCGGGGAGGTCGAGCAGTACTTC
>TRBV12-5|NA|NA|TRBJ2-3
CASGPDSDTQYF
TGTGCTAGTGGCCCCGACTCAGATACGCAGTATTTT
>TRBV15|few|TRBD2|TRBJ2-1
CATSQGLAGAQQFF
TGTGCCACCAGCCAGGGACTAGCGGGGGCTCAGCAGTTCTTC
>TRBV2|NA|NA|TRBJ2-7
CASRRAGYEQYF
TGTGCCAGCAGACGTGCCGGTTACGAGCAGTACTTC
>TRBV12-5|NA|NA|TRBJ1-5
CASGSGVSQPQHF
TGTGCTAGTGGTTCAGGGGTAAGTCAGCCCCAGCATTTT
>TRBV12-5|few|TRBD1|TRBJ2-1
CASALGQENNEQFF
TGTGCTAGTGCCCTGGGACAGGAGAACAATGAGCAGTTCTTC
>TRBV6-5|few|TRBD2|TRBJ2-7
CASSLSGGAPYEQYF
TGTGCCAGCAGTCTTAGCGGGGGGGCGCCCTACGAGCAGTACTTC
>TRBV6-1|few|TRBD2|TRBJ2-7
CASSLLADPAYEQYF
TGTGCCAGTTCTTTACTAGCGGATCCCGCCTACGAGCAGTACTTC
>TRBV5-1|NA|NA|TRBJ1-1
CASSLGGPEAFF
TGCGCCAGCAGCTTGGGGGGCCCTGAAGCTTTCTTT
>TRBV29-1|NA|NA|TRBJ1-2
CSVKITDYGYTF
TGCAGCGTGAAGATAACGGACTATGGCTACACCTTC
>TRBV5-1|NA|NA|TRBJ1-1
CASSLDRGVKEAFF
TGCGCCAGCAGCTTGGATCGCGGGGTTAAGGAAGCTTTCTTT
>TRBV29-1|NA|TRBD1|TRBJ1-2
CSVEIGQGNYGYTF
TGCAGCGTTGAAATTGGACAGGGAAATTATGGCTACACCTTC
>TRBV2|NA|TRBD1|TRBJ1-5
CASTGQGYSNQPQHF
TGTGCCAGCACTGGACAGGGGTATAGCAATCAGCCCCAGCATTTT
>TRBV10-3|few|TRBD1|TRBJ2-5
CAISALQGQETQYF
TGTGCCATCAGTGCTTTACAGGGGCAAGAGACCCAGTACTTC
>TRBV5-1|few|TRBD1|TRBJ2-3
CASSDRANEQDTQYF
TGCGCCAGCAGCGACAGGGCCAATGAACAGGATACGCAGTATTTT
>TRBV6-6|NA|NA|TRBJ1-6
CAAGLSPLHF
TGTGCCGCGGGGCTTTCACCCCTCCACTTT
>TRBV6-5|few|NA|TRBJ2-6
CASSRRGSGANVLTF
TGTGCCAGCAGCCGGCGGGGATCTGGGGCCAACGTCCTGACTTTC
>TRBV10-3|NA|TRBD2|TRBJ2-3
CAITSGATDTQYF
TGTGCCATTACTAGCGGGGCCACAGATACGCAGTATTTT
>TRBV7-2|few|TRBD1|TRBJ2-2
CASSKTDRDTGELFF
TGTGCCAGCAGCAAGACCGACAGGGACACCGGGGAGCTGTTTTTT
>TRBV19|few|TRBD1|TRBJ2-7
CARTQQGRSYEQYF
TGTGCCCGAACTCAACAGGGGCGGTCCTACGAGCAGTACTTC
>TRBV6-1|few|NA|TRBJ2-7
CASSELRYEQYF
TGTGCCAGCAGTGAACTGAGGTACGAGCAGTACTTC
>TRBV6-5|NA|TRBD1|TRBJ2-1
CASRTGVYNEQFF
TGTGCCAGCAGGACAGGGGTGTACAATGAGCAGTTCTTC
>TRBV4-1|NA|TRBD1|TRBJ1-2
CASRMQTDRAYGYTF
TGCGCCAGCAGAATGCAAACGGACAGGGCCTATGGCTACACCTTC
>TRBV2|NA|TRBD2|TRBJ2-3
CASSTSAGGPSTDTQYF
TGTGCCAGCAGTACTTCCGCGGGGGGCCCCAGCACAGATACGCAGTATTTT
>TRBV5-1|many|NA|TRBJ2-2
CASNVPGGTGELFF
TGCGCCAGCAACGTTCCCGGGGGCACCGGGGAGCTGTTTTTT
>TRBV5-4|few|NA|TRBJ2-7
CASSLKLDEQYF
TGTGCCAGCAGCCTTAAGCTGGACGAGCAGTACTTC
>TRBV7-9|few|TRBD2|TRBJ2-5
CASSSVAGGQETQYF
TGTGCCAGCAGCTCCGTAGCGGGGGGGCAAGAGACCCAGTACTTC
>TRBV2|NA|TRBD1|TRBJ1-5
CASSESYRGLSRPQHF
TGTGCCAGCAGTGAATCCTACAGGGGGCTTTCACGGCCCCAGCATTTT
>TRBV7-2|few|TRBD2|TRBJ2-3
CASSLVSRSGGVADTQYF
TGTGCCAGCAGCTTAGTTAGTCGTAGCGGGGGGGTGGCAGATACGCAGTATTTT
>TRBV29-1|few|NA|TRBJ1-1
CSGRRGSNTEAFF
TGCAGCGGCAGAAGGGGATCGAACACTGAAGCTTTCTTT
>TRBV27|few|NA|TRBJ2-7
CASSRHLQGSYEQYF
TGTGCCAGCAGCCGACACCTACAGGGCTCCTACGAGCAGTACTTC
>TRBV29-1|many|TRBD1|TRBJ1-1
CSAGTGNTEAFF
TGCAGCGCCGGGACAGGGAACACTGAAGCTTTCTTT
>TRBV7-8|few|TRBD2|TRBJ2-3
CASSFGTSEADTQYF
TGTGCCAGCAGCTTTGGGACTAGCGAGGCAGATACGCAGTATTTT
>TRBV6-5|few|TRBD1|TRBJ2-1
CASSPRTGAWNEQFF
TGTGCCAGCAGCCCGAGGACAGGGGCATGGAATGAGCAGTTCTTC
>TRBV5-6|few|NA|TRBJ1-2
CASSFSDYGYTF
TGTGCCAGCAGCTTCAGCGACTATGGCTACACCTTC
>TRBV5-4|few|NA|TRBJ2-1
CASSPRGIASYNEQFF
TGTGCCAGCAGCCCCCGCGGGATAGCATCCTACAATGAGCAGTTCTTC